The source of this T cell receptor beta chain is a study of blood T cell repertoires in COVID-19. Study-level information: Specimens from acute and convalescent COVID-19 originated in the United States, Italy and Spain. Sources were T cells, B-cell-depleted T cells, or PBMCs; the material itself was cDNA or gDNA.

As processed by the authors: Reference gene primer amplification yielded estimated nucleated cell counts. Assay used: immunoSEQ multiplex PCR; TCRdb lists only in-frame clones, some missing. Clone size and V and J calls were adopted from that table, with D and trimming inferred from the DNA. The sample lists around 43,000 clones; about nine tenths were seen once. Trimming took off 6 bases at V and 6 bases at J, with 15 bases between the two ends. Germline V lookup: CDR1 LGHNA, CDR2 YSLEER. This CDR3 has 14 residues. The material sequenced was peripheral blood. This receptor was taken from a man aged 50-60 years with active COVID-19. The chain links TRBV4-3 to TRBJ2-1; D gene unclear. The CDR3 loop reads CASRASLVSNEQFF. CDR3 DNA: TGCGCCAGCAGAGCGAGCCTAGTCTCCAATGAGCAGTTCTTC.